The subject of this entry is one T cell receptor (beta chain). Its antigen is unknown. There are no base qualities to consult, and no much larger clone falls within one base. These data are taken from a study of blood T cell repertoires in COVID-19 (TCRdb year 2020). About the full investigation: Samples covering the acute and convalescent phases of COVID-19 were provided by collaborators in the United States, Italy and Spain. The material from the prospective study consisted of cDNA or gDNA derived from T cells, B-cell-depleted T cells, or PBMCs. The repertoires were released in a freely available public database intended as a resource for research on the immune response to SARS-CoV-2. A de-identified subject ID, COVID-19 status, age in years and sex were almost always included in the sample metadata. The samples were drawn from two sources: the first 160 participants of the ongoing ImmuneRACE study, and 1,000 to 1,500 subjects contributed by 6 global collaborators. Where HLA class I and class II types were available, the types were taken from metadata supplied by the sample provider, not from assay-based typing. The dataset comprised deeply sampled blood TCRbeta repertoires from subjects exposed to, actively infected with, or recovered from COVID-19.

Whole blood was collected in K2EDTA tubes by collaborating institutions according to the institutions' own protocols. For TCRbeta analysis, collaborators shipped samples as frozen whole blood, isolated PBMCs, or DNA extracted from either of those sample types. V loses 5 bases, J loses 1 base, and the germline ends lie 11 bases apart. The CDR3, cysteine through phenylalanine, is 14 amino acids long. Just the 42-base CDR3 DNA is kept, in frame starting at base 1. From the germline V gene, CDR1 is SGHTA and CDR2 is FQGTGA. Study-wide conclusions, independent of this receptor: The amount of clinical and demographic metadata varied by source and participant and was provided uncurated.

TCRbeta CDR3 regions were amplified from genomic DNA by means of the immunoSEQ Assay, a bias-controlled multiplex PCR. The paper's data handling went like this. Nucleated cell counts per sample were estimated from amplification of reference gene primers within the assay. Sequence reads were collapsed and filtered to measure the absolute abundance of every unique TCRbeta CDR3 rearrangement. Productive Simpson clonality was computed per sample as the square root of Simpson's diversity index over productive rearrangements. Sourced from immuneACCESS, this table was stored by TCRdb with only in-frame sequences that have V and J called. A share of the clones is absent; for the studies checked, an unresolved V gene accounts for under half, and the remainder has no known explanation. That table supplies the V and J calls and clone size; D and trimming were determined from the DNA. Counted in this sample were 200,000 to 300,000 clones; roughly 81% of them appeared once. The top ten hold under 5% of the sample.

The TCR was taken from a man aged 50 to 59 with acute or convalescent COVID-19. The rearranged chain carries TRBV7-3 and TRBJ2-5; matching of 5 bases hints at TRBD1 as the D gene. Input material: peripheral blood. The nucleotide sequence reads TGTGCCAGCAGCCCTCAGGGCCCCCAAGAGACCCAGTACTTC. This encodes CASSPQGPQETQYF.